One and the same sample provided the 6 T cell receptor beta chains below, sequenced in a study of beta chain features in type 1 diabetes. The investigators reverse transcribed all of the isolated RNA, so they sequenced expressed TCRB transcripts. Generated by immunoSEQ multiplex PCR, the TCRdb table keeps only in-frame clones and is missing some. Here the sample spans 120,000 to 150,000 clones, roughly 10% being singletons. The source material was naive CD4+ T cells from blood. The receptors were sampled from a man aged 18 to 30 in good health.

The sample holds a few counts of this clone. The chain links TRBV6-5 to TRBJ2-7; 10 bases line up with TRBD1. The CDR3 runs to 15 residues. The V gene end was trimmed by 4 bases and the J gene end by 4 bases; junction bases not matched to a gene: 7. Per the germline V gene, CDR1 is MNHEY and CDR2 is SVGAGI. The CDR3 DNA sequence: TGTGCCAGCAGTTCCGGGACAGGGGCTAGATACGAGCAGTACTTC. This gives the protein CASSSGTGARYEQYF.

This clone has only a few counts. This chain connects TRBV11-2 to TRBJ2-2; D is possibly TRBD1 (6 bases). V lost 3 bases and J 6 bases, leaving 17 bases between the germline ends. Germline V gene data show CDR1 as SGHAT and CDR2 as FQNNGV. The CDR3 is 16 residues long. The CDR3 coding sequence is TGTGCCAGCAGCTTCCTAGGGGGAGTTGTCTCCGGGGAGCTGTTTTTT. Its protein is CASSFLGGVVSGELFF.

This chain joins TRBV9 and TRBJ1-5, with D possibly being TRBD1 (5 bases). V lost 4 bases and J 7 bases, leaving 15 bases between the germline ends. This CDR3 has 14 amino acids. CDR1 SGDLS and CDR2 YYNGEE come from the germline V gene. Here the CDR3 DNA reads TGTGCCAGCAGCCCATTCGGGGGATGGCAGCCCCAGCATTTT. Its protein product is CASSPFGGWQPQHF.

In this sample, this clone turned up a few times. The rearrangement links TRBV4-2 to TRBJ1-5; 7 nucleotides match TRBD1. The CDR3 is made up of 15 amino acids. Germline values: CDR1 LGHNA, CDR2 YNFKEQ. With 1 base clipped from V and 7 bases from J, the junction kept 7 bases outside the gene matches. The CDR3, as DNA: TGTGCCAGCAGCCAAGGCGGGACAGTAGACCAGCCCCAGCATTTT. This codes for CASSQGGTVDQPQHF.

This clone was counted ten times or more. The chain is built from TRBV10-3 and TRBJ2-7; D perhaps matches TRBD1 (5 bases). The CDR3 consists of 13 residues. Germline V gene sequence: CDR1 ENHRY, CDR2 SYGVKD. The V and J ends lost 8 bases and 2 bases respectively, with 13 bases between them. The DNA for the CDR3 is TGTGCCATCGGTCGGACATCGCCCTACGAGCAGTACTTC. Protein: CAIGRTSPYEQYF.

The chain has TRBV7-9 and TRBJ1-3; 7 bases fit TRBD1. Trimming removed 6 bases from V and 1 base from J; junction bases left unmatched: 3. Germline lookup yields CDR1 SEHNR and CDR2 FQNEAQ (reference sequence). The CDR3 is 14 residues long. In DNA, the CDR3 is TGTGCCAGCAGAGCCAGGGGGTCTGGAAACACCATATATTTT. It codes for CASRARGSGNTIYF.